This note documents a single T cell receptor (beta chain) sequence. Its antigen is unidentified. The sample originates from a study of CD8+ T cells in alopecia areata. About the research overall: Each of the treated patients was given oral tofacitinib, 5 to 10 mg twice daily, for moderate-to-severe alopecia areata. The investigators scored severity in treated patients by the percentage of affected scalp area. Study-wide findings and caveats: Clonality in lesional scalp, especially alopecia totalis/universalis, exceeded that of normal scalp. The presence of one nonresponder keeps the tie between baseline CD8+ expansion and response uncertain.

Deletions cut 6 bases from V and 2 bases from J, with 14 bases between. Germline values: CDR1 SGHKS, CDR2 YYEKEE (reference sequence). The CDR3 runs to 14 residues. This sample's treatment: oral pan-JAK inhibitor, 5-10 mg twice daily. Following RNA extraction, reverse transcription yielded cDNA that acted as the sequencing template. Profiled with immunoSEQ multiplex PCR; TCRdb holds only in-frame clones, not every one. The repertoire consists of approximately 210,000 clones, with around 66% occurring once and the leading ten covering 0.95% to 1.5%. The sample in question was CD4+ T cells sorted from blood, obtained around week 44, from a patient treated with tofacitinib. This chain uses TRBV5-5 with TRBJ2-5, with D possibly TRBD2 on 5 matching bases. The origin of this receptor is a human donor with alopecia areata. The CDR3 coding sequence is TGTGCCAGCATGAGCGGTATCAGGCAAGAGACCCAGTACTTC. This gives the protein CASMSGIRQETQYF.